The next 8 T cell receptor beta chains were all read from a single sample in a study of cytomegalovirus exposure and HLA in healthy donors. PCR was performed using 60 Vbeta and 13 Jbeta primers. Here immunoSEQ multiplex PCR was the method, and the copy in TCRdb shows in-frame clones only, minus some. The table lists about 240,000 clones, just under 80% of them singletons. Sample: PBMCs. The receptor set was obtained from a boy younger than 18 in good health and CMV-seronegative.

V usage is TRBV7-2 and J usage is TRBJ2-7; 11 bases line up with TRBD2. The CDR3 covers 15 residues. Per the germline V gene, CDR1 is SGHTA and CDR2 is FQGNSA. V gave up 6 bases and J gave up 6 bases; unmatched junction bases: 10. The CDR3 DNA reads as TGTGCCAGCAGACTCAACGTAGCGGGGGGGAGCGAGCAGTACTTC. Amino acid sequence: CASRLNVAGGSEQYF.

CDR3 amino acids: CASSNRGTPYEQYF. CDR3 nucleotides: TGTGCCAGTAGTAACAGGGGAACTCCTTACGAGCAGTACTTC. The chain joins TRBV19 to TRBJ2-7, with 7 bases fitting TRBD1. The CDR3 sequence is 14 residues long. CDR1 is LNHDA, CDR2 SQIVND, per germline (reference sequence). With V trimmed by 4 bases and J by 4 bases, 7 bases remained unmatched.

The V gene is TRBV4-1, the J gene TRBJ1-5, with TRBD1 identical over 7 bases. CDR1 and CDR2 from the germline V gene are MGHRA and YSYEKL. The trim removed 1 base at V and 7 bases at J, leaving 7 bases unmatched. CDR3 length equals 15 residues. The CDR3 protein is CASSQVTGRRQPQHF. DNA of the CDR3: TGCGCCAGCAGCCAAGTGACAGGGAGGCGGCAGCCCCAGCATTTT.

This chain links TRBV4-1 with TRBJ1-2; D possibly corresponds to TRBD1 (5 bases). This CDR3 is built from 14 residues. V shed 1 base and J shed 4 bases, with 10 bases lying between them. Germline loops: CDR1 MGHRA, CDR2 YSYEKL. As DNA, the CDR3 is TGCGCCAGCAGCCAAGGGGGCAACTCCTATGGCTACACCTTC. As protein: CASSQGGNSYGYTF.

The chain joins TRBV2 to TRBJ1-1; TRBD1 matches 8 bases. V gave up 2 bases and J gave up 3 bases; unmatched junction bases: 2. Germline values: CDR1 SNHLY, CDR2 FYNNEI. The CDR3 consists of 14 residues. The CDR3 bases are TGTGCCAGCAGTGAATCAGGGGGCTACACTGAAGCTTTCTTT. It specifies CASSESGGYTEAFF.

In nucleotides, the CDR3 is TGTGCCAGCAGCTTATATAAGGATTCGGACAATCAAGAGACCCAGTACTTC. This translates into CASSLYKDSDNQETQYF. The rearrangement links TRBV7-9 to TRBJ2-5; D perhaps matches TRBD1 (5 bases). V was trimmed by 2 bases and J by 2 bases, leaving 18 bases between them. The CDR3 totals 17 residues. Germline V lookup: CDR1 SEHNR, CDR2 FQNEAQ (reference sequence).

The V gene is TRBV27, the J gene TRBJ2-1; 9 bases map to TRBD1. The CDR3 spans 14 residues. V trimming: 0 bases; J trimming: 6 bases; junction bases outside the gene matches: 0. Per germline, CDR1 MNHEY and CDR2 SMNVEV (reference sequence). The CDR3 region has the DNA TGTGCCAGCAGTTTATCGGGACAGGGCAATGAGCAGTTCTTC. Translated, it gives CASSLSGQGNEQFF.

The chain links TRBV5-4 to TRBJ2-1, with D maybe TRBD2 (6 bases). The CDR3 has 14 amino acids. Looked up from germline, CDR1 is SGHNT and CDR2 is YYREEE (reference sequence). Trimming pared 0 bases from V and 8 bases from J, leaving 12 bases between. CDR3 sequence reads: CASSLVTREDEQFF. The DNA for the CDR3 is TGTGCCAGCAGCTTGGTGACTAGAGAGGATGAGCAGTTCTTC.